This T cell receptor beta chain is from a study of blood T cell repertoires in COVID-19. Background on the study: The United States, Italy and Spain provided the acute and convalescent COVID-19 samples. PBMCs, B-cell-depleted T cells, or T cells were the source of the cDNA or gDNA that made up the material.

Per germline, CDR1 KGHDR and CDR2 SFDVKD. The CDR3 is 14 residues long. Trimming cost V 7 bases and J 7 bases, with 16 bases left between them. As originally analysed: From reference gene primer amplification, estimates of nucleated cell counts were derived. The table came from immunoSEQ multiplex PCR; TCRdb's copy has only in-frame clones and leaves some out. Clonal size and the V and J genes are those of that table, whereas D and trimming came from the DNA. Here the sample spans a few hundred thousand clones, more than 70% being singletons. The rearrangement links TRBV24-1 to TRBJ2-1; TRBD2 might be the D (6 bases). The source is a woman in her thirties or forties who had recovered from COVID-19. The source material was peripheral blood. Written as DNA, the CDR3 is TGTGCCACCAGCCGGGACTCGGCGGGGAATGAGCAGTTCTTC. Encoded protein: CATSRDSAGNEQFF.